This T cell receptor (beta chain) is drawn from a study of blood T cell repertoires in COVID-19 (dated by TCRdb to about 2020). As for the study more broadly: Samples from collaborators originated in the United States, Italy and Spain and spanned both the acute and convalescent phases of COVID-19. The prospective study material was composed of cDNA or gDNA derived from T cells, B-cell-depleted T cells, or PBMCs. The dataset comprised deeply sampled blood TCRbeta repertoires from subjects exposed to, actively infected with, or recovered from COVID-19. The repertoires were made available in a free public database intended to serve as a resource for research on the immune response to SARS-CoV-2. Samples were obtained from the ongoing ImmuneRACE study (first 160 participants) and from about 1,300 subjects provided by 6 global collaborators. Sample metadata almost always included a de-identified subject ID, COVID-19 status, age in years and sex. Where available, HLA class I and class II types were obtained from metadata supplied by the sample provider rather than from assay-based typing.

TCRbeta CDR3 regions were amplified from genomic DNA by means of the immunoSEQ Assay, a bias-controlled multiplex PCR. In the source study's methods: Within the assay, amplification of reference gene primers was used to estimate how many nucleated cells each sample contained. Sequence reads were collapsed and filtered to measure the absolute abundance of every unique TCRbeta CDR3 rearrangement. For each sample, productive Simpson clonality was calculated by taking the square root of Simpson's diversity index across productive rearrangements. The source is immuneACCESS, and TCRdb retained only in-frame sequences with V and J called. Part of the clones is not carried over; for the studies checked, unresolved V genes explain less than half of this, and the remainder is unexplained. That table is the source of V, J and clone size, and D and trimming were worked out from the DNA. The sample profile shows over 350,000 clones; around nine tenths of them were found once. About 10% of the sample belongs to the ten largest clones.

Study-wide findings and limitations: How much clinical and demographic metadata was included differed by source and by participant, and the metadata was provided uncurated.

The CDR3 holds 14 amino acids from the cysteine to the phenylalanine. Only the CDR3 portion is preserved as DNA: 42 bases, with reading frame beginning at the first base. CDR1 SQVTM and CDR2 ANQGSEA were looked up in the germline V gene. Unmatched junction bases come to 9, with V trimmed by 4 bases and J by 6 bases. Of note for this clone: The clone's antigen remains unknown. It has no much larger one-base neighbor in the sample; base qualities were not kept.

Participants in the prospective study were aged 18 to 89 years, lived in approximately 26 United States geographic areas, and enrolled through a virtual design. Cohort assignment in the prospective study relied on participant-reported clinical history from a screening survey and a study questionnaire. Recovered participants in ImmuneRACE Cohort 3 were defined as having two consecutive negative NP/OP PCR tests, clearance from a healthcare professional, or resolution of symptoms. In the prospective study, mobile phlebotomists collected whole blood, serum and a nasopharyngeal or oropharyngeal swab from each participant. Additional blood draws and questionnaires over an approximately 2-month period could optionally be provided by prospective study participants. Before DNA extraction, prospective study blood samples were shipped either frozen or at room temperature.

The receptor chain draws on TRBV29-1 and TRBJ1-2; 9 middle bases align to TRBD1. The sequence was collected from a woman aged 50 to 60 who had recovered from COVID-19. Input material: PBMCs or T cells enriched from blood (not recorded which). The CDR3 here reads CSVVIRDRVNGYTF. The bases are TGCAGCGTTGTGATCCGGGACAGGGTCAATGGCTACACCTTC.